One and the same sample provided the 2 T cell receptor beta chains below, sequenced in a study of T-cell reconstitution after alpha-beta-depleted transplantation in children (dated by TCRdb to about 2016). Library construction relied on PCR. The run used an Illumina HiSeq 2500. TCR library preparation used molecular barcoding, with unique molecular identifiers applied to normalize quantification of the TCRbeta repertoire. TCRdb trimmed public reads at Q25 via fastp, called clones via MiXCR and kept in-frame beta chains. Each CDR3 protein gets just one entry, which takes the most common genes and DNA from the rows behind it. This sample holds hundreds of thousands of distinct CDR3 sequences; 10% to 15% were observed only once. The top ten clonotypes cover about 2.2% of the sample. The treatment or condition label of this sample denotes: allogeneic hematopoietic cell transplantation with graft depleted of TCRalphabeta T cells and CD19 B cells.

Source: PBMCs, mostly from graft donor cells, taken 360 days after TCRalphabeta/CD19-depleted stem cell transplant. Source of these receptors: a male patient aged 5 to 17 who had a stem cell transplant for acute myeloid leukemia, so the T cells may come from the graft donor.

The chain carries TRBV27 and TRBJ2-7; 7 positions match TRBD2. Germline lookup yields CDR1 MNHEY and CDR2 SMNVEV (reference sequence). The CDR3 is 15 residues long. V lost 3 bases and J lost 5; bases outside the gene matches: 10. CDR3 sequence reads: CASSFSWGGQDEQYF. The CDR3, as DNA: TGTGCCAGCAGTTTTTCGTGGGGGGGTCAGGACGAGCAGTACTTC.

CDR3 nucleotide sequence: TGTGCCAGCTCACGAGCAGGGTGGGCTTTCTTT. It translates to CASSRAGWAFF. This chain connects TRBV18 to TRBJ1-1; TRBD1 is a possible D gene (5 bases). Per the germline V gene, CDR1 is KGHSH and CDR2 is LQKENI. This CDR3 has 11 amino acids. V lost 4 bases and J 11 bases, leaving 11 bases between the germline ends.